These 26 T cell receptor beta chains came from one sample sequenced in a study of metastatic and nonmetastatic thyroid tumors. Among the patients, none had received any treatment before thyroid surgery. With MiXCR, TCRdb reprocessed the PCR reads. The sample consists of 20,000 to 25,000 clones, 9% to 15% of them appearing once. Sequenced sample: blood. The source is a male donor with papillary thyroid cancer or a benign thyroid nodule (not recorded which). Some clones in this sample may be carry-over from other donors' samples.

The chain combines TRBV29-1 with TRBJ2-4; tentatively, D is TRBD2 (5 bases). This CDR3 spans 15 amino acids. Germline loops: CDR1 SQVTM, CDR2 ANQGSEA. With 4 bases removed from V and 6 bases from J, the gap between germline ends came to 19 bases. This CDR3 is CSVAPGSRAGNIQYF. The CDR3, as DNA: TGCAGCGTTGCCCCGGGATCAAGGGCGGGAAACATTCAGTACTTC.

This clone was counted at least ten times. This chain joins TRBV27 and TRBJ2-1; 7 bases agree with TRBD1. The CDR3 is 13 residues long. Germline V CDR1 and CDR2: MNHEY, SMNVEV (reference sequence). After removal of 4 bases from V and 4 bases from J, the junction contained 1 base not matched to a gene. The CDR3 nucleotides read TGTGCCAGCAGTTGGGGACAGTACAATGAGCAGTTCTTC. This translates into CASSWGQYNEQFF.

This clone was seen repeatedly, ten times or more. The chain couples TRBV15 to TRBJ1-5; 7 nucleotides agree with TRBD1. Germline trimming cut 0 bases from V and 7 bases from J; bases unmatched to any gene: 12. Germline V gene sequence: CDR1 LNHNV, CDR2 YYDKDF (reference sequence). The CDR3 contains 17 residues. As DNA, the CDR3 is TGTGCCACCAGCAGAGACCCCTCAACAGGGGCAGGCCAGCCCCAGCATTTT. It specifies CATSRDPSTGAGQPQHF. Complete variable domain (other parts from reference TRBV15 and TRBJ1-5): DAMVIQNPRYQVTQFGKPVTLSCSQTLNHNVMYWYQQKSSQAPKLLFHYYDKDFNNEADTPDNFQSRRPNTSFCFLDIRSPGLGDTAMYLCATSRDPSTGAGQPQHFGDGTRLSIL.

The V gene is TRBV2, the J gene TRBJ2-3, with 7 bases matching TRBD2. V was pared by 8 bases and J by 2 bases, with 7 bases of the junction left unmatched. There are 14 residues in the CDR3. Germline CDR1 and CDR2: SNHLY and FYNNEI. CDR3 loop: CASSIGLDTDTQYF. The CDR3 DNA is TGTGCCAGCTCAATAGGACTAGACACAGATACGCAGTATTTT.

CDR3 residues: CASSEAGELFF. The DNA for the CDR3 is TGTGCCAGCAGTGAAGCCGGGGAGCTGTTTTTT. V and J are TRBV2 and TRBJ2-2, with unresolved D. Germline CDR1 reads SNHLY; CDR2 reads FYNNEI. The CDR3 consists of 11 residues. Trimming took off 0 bases at V and 7 bases at J, with 0 bases between the two ends.

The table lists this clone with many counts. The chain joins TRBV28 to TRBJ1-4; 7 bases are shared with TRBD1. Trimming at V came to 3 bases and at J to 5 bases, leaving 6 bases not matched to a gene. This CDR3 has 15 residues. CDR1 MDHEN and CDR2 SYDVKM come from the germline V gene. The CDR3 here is CASSFRSGGNEKLFF. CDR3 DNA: TGTGCCAGCAGTTTCCGTTCAGGGGGGAATGAAAAACTGTTTTTT.

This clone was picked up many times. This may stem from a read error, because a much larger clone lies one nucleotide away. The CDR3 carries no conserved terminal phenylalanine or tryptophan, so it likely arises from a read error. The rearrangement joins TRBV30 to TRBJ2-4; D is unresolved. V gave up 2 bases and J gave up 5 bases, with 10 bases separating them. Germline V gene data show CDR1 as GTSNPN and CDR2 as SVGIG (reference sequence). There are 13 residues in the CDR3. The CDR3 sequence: CAWSPNMENIQYL. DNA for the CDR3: TGTGCCTGGAGTCCTAATATGGAAAACATTCAGTACCTC.

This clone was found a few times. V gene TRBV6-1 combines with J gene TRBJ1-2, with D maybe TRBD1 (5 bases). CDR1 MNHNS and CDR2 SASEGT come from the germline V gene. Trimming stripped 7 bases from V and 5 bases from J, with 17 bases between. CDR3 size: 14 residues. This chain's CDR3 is CASTGIGGYYGYTF. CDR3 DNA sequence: TGTGCCAGCACCGGAATCGGGGGTTATTATGGCTACACCTTC.

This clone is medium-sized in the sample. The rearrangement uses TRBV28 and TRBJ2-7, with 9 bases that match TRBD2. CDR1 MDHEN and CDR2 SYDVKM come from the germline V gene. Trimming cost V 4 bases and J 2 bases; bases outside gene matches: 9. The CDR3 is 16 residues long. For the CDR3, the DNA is TGTGCCAGCAGTTCCTCGGCTAGCGGGACCCCCTACGAGCAGTACTTC. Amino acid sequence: CASSSSASGTPYEQYF.

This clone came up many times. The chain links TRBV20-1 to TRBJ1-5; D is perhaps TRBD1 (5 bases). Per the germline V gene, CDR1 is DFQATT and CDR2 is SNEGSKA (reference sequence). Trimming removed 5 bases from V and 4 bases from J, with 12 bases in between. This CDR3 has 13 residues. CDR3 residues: CSAPQGWNQPQHF. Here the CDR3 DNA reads TGCAGTGCTCCTCAGGGATGGAATCAGCCCCAGCATTTT.

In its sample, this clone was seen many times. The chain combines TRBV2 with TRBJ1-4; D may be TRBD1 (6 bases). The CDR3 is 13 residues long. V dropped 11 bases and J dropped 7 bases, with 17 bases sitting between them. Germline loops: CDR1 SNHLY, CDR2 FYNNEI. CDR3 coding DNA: TGTGCCGGCAAACAGGGCGTAGGTGAAAAACTGTTTTTT. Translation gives CAGKQGVGEKLFF.

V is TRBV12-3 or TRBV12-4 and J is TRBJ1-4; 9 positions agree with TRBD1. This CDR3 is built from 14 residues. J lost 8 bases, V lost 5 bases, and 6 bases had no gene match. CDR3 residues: CASSRDREIEKLFF. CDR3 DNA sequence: TGTGCCAGCAGTCGGGACAGGGAAATCGAAAAACTGTTTTTT.

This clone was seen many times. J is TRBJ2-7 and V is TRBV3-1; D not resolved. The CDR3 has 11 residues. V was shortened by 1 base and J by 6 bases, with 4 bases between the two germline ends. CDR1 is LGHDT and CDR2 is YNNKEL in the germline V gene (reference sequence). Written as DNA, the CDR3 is TGTGCCAGCAGCCAAGTGCGCGAGCAGTACTTC. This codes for CASSQVREQYF.

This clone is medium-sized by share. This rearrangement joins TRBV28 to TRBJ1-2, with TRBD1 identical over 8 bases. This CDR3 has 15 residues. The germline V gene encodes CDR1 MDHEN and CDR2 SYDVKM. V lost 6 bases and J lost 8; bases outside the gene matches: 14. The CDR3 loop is CASSPNRGVGRGYTF. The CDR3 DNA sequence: TGTGCCAGCAGCCCAAACAGGGGGGTGGGGAGAGGCTACACCTTC.

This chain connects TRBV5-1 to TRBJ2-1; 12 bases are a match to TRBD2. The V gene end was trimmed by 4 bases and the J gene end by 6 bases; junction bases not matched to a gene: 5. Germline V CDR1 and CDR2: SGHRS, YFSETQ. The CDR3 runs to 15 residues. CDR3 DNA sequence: TGCGCCAGCAGCCTTACTAGCGGGAGGACCAATGAGCAGTTCTTC. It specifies CASSLTSGRTNEQFF.

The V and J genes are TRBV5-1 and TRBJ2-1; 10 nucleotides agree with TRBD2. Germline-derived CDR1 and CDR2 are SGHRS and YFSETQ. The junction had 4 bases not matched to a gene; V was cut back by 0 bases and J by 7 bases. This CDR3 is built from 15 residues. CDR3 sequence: CASSLASGRYNEQFF. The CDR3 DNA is TGCGCCAGCAGCTTGGCTAGCGGGAGATATAATGAGCAGTTCTTC.

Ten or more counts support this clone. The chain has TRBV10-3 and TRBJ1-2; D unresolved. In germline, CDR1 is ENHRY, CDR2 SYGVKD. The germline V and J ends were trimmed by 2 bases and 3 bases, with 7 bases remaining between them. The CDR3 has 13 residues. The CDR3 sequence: CAISEGLYYGYTF. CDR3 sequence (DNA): TGTGCCATCAGTGAGGGACTCTACTATGGCTACACCTTC.

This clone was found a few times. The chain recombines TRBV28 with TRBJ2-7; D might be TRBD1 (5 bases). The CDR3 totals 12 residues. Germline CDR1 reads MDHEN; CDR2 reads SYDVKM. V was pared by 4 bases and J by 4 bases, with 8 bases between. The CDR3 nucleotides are TGTGCCAGCAGTTGGGCAGGGTACGAGCAGTACTTC. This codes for CASSWAGYEQYF.

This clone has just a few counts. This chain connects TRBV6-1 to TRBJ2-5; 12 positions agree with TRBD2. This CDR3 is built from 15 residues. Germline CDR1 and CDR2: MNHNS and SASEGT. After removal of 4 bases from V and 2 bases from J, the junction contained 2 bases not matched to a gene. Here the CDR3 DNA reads TGTGCCAGCAGTGGGACTAGCGGGGAACAAGAGACCCAGTACTTC. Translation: CASSGTSGEQETQYF.

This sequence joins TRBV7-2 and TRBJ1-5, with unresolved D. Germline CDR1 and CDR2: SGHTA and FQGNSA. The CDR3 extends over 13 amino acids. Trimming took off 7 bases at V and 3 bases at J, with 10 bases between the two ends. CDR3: CASTRALNQPQHF. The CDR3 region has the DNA TGTGCCAGCACACGGGCTCTCAATCAGCCCCAGCATTTT.

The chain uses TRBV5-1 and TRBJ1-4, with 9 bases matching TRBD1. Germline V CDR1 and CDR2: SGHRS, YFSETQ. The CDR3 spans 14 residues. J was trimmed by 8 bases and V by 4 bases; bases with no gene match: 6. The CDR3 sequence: CASSLGQGREKLFF. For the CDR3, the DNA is TGCGCCAGCAGCCTAGGACAGGGGCGGGAAAAACTGTTTTTT.

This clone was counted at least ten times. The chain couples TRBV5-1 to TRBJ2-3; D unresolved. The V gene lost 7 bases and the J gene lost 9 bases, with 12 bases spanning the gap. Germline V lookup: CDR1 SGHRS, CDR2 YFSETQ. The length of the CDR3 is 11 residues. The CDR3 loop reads CASGNVETQYF. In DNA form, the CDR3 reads TGCGCCAGCGGGAATGTTGAGACGCAGTATTTT.

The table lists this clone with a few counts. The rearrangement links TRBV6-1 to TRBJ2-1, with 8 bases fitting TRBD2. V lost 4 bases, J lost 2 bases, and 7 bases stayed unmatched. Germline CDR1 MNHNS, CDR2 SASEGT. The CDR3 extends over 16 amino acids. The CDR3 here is CASSGSGSLPYNEQFF. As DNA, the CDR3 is TGTGCCAGCAGTGGGAGCGGGAGCTTACCCTACAATGAGCAGTTCTTC.

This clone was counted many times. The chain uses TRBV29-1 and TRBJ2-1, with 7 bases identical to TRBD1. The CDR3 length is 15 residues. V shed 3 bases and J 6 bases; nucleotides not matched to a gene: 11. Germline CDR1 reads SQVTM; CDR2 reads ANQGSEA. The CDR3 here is CSVDLSTGFINEQFF. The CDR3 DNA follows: TGCAGCGTTGATCTGTCGACAGGGTTCATCAATGAGCAGTTCTTC.

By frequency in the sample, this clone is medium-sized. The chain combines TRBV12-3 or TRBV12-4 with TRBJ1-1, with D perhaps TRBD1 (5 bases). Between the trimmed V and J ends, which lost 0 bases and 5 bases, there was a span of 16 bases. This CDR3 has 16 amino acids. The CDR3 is CASSLAGSRVGTEAFF. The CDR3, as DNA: TGTGCCAGCAGTTTAGCGGGGTCCAGGGTGGGAACTGAAGCTTTCTTT.

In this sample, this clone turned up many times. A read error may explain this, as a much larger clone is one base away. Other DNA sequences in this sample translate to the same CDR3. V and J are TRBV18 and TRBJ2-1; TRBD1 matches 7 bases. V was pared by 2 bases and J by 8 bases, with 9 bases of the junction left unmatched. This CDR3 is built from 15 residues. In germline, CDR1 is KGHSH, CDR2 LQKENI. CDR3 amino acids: CASSPGGQRSDEQFF. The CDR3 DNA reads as TGTGCCAGCTCACCAGGGGGACAGCGGTCGGATGAGCAGTTCTTC.